Listed here is a single TCR beta chain. As yet, its antigen is unknown. This entry is derived from a study of identical twins. The CDR3 extends over 16 amino acids. In germline, CDR1 is KGHDR, CDR2 SFDVKD. The trim removed 4 bases at V and 3 bases at J, leaving 4 bases unmatched. All donors were healthy, and all were Caucasian. Study-wide findings and caveats: Cord blood beta clonotypes that were abundant carried fewer insertions, and memory repertoires showed no such trend. Part of the zero-insertion signal could reflect confounding by invariant MAIT and iNKT cells.

Each cDNA held unique molecular identifiers, and template switching gave it a universal primer site. TCRdb ran MiXCR on the 5' RACE reads and lists one entry per CDR3 protein. The sample has 450,000 to 650,000 distinct CDR3 sequences, about 16% seen once. These data were also filed under a second study, of yellow fever vaccine responses in identical twins.

This receptor was taken from a young woman in good health. The V and J genes are TRBV24-1 and TRBJ2-3; 12 bases are a match to TRBD2. Sequencing was carried out using CD4+ T cells sorted from blood. The CDR3 DNA sequence: TGTGCCACCAGTGAAACTAGCGGGAGGCGAACAGATACGCAGTATTTT. Its protein product is CATSETSGRRTDTQYF.